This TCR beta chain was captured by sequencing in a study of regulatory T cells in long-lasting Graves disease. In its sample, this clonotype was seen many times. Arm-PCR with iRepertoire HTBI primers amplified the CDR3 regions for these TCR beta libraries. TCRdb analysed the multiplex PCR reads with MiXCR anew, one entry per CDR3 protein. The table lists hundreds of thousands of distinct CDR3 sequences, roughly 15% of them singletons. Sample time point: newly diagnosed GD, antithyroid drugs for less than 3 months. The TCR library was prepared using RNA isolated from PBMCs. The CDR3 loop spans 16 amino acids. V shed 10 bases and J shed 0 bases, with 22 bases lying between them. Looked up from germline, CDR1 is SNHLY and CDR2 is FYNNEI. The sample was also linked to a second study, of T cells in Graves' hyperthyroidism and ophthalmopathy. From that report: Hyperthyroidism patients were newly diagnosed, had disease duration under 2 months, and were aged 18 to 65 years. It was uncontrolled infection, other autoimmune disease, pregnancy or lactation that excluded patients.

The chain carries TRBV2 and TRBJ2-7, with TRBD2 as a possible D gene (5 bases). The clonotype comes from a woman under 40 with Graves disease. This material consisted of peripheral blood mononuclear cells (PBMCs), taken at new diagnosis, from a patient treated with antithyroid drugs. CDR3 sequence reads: CATLTTGSLLSYEQYF. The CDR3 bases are TGTGCCACCCTGACTACGGGGTCCCTCCTCTCCTACGAGCAGTACTTC.